The present T cell receptor (beta chain) was sequenced within a study of T cell responses to AZD1222 COVID-19 vaccine. Study context: Combined were second doses at about 4 or about 12 weeks. Study-wide results and limits: Spike regions recognized by vaccine-associated CD4 TCRs spanned the protein, led by 160-218 and 743-854. Donors in the cohort were predominantly white British and more often female, and clonal diversity was possibly underestimated.

The table came from immunoSEQ multiplex PCR; TCRdb's copy has only in-frame clones and leaves some out. This table holds roughly 260,000 clones, more than 85% found once. CDR1 and CDR2 (germline): LNHDA, SQIVND (reference sequence). The CDR3 is 13 residues long. The V end was cut by 5 bases, the J end by 0 bases, with 5 bases between. Comments on this clone: Its antigen is currently unknown.

The sample here was peripheral blood, taken on day 0 of AZD1222 vaccination. The receptor's source is an adult in good health. The chain uses TRBV19 and TRBJ2-4; D unresolved. As DNA, the CDR3 is TGTGCCAGTAGTGCTCTAGCCAAAAACATTCAGTACTTC. Encoded protein: CASSALAKNIQYF.